A single sample is the source of the 3 T cell receptor beta chains below, sequenced in a study of cytomegalovirus exposure and HLA in healthy donors. Researchers ran the PCR with 60 Vbeta and 13 Jbeta primers. Method: immunoSEQ multiplex PCR; TCRdb's copy keeps in-frame clones and lacks some. Among about 120,000 clones listed, 60% to 75% were seen once. The sequenced sample consisted of PBMCs. These receptors were obtained from a woman in her thirties or forties in good health and CMV-seropositive.

The chain employs TRBV6-5 and TRBJ2-7, with 9 bases lining up with TRBD1. The CDR3 has 14 amino acids. J lost 1 base, V lost 4 bases, and 2 bases had no gene match. The germline V gene has CDR1 MNHEY and CDR2 SVGAGI. CDR3: CASSLTGGSYEQYF. CDR3 bases: TGTGCCAGCAGTTTGACAGGGGGTTCCTACGAGCAGTACTTC.

This chain uses TRBV27 with TRBJ2-1, with D maybe TRBD1 (6 bases). Trimming cost V 2 bases and J 6 bases, with 8 bases left between them. Germline CDR1 MNHEY, CDR2 SMNVEV (reference sequence). CDR3 length equals 13 residues. The CDR3 reads CASSLGGINEQFF. CDR3 DNA: TGTGCCAGCAGTTTAGGGGGCATCAATGAGCAGTTCTTC.

A few counts support this clone. The rearrangement joins TRBV5-1 to TRBJ2-7, with 8 bases matching TRBD1. The junction had 13 bases not matched to a gene; V was cut back by 1 base and J by 4 bases. Germline-derived CDR1 and CDR2 are SGHRS and YFSETQ. The CDR3 loop spans 17 amino acids. The CDR3 nucleotides read TGCGCCAGCAGCTTGTTGAATAGTGCAGGGGGCATTTACGAGCAGTACTTC. Translated: CASSLLNSAGGIYEQYF. Complete variable domain (other parts from reference TRBV5-1 and TRBJ2-7): KAGVTQTPRYLIKTRGQQVTLSCSPISGHRSVSWYQQTPGQGLQFLFEYFSETQRNKGNFPGRFSGRQFSNSRSEMNVSTLELGDSALYLCASSLLNSAGGIYEQYFGPGTRLTVT.